What follows describes a single T cell receptor beta chain. The assay was immunoSEQ multiplex PCR, and TCRdb's table has in-frame clones only and misses some. The sample has about 250,000 clones, just under 90% seen once; the top ten hold around 3.7%. The data originate from a study of blood T cell repertoires in COVID-19. Study-level background: Some COVID-19 samples were acute and others convalescent; all came from the United States, Italy and Spain. Sources were T cells, B-cell-depleted T cells, or PBMCs; the material itself was cDNA or gDNA.

Participants, about 18 to 90 years old, spanned under 30 US areas. Participants' own reports of clinical history determined their cohort assignment. The length of the CDR3 is 15 residues. V lost 2 bases to trimming and J lost 1 base; unmatched junction nucleotides: 4. Germline loops: CDR1 SGHRS, CDR2 YFSETQ. The receptor was isolated from a woman under 40 with acute COVID-19. This rearrangement joins TRBV5-1 to TRBJ2-5; 8 bases map to TRBD1. Sequenced input: PBMCs or T cells enriched from blood (not recorded which). CDR3 sequence reads: CASSLAQGAQETQYF. The CDR3 DNA sequence: TGCGCCAGCAGCTTAGCCCAGGGGGCCCAAGAGACCCAGTACTTC.